Following are 5 T cell receptor beta chains from one sample sequenced in a study of Graves' ophthalmopathy and Graves' hyperthyroidism. The authors amplified TCR beta CDR3 regions, and they did so from RNA transcripts for repertoire sequencing. The authors performed first-round RT-PCR with HTBI primers and then a second-round multiplex PCR. Each CDR3 protein gets one entry after TCRdb re-called the multiplex PCR reads with MiXCR. Among approximately 700,000 distinct CDR3 sequences listed, 35% to 50% were seen once. What was sequenced was peripheral blood. The origin of the receptors is an adult man with Graves' ophthalmopathy.

The DNA of the CDR3 is TGTGCCAGCAGTTCCCCCGGGGCGATCGGGACCGGGGAGCTGTTTTTT. It encodes CASSSPGAIGTGELFF. The chain has TRBV2 and TRBJ2-2; D assignment may be TRBD1 or TRBD2 (5 bases each). CDR3 length: 16 amino acids. Germline CDR1 and CDR2: SNHLY and FYNNEI. V lost 5 bases to trimming and J lost 5 bases, with 18 bases between them.

This clonotype came up once. The V gene is TRBV10-3, the J gene TRBJ1-6; 9 nucleotides agree with TRBD1. V gave up 10 bases and J gave up 13 bases; unmatched junction bases: 11. Germline V CDR1 and CDR2: ENHRY, SYGVKD. There are 13 residues in the CDR3. The CDR3 nucleotides are TGTGCCACCACGGACAGGGGCCTGGAGCCCCTCCACTTT. This codes for CATTDRGLEPLHF.

The chain joins TRBV5-1 to TRBJ1-3; 10 positions agree with TRBD1. V trimming: 3 bases; J trimming: 7 bases; junction bases outside the gene matches: 1. The V gene's germline CDR1 is SGHRS and CDR2 YFSETQ. CDR3 length equals 13 residues. This chain's CDR3 is CASSSGQGNTIYF. CDR3 bases: TGCGCCAGCAGCTCGGGACAGGGGAACACCATATATTTT.

In this sample, this clonotype turned up once. This rearrangement joins TRBV7-2 to TRBJ2-7; TRBD1 matches 12 bases. This CDR3 is 16 amino acids long. The V gene's germline CDR1 is SGHTA and CDR2 FQGNSA. With 5 bases clipped from V and 4 bases from J, the junction kept 9 bases outside the gene matches. The CDR3, as DNA: TGTGCCAGCAGCCGTGCGGGACAGGGGGCGCGTTACGAGCAGTACTTC. This codes for CASSRAGQGARYEQYF. The full variable domain, in which reference TRBV7-2 and TRBJ2-7 provide the parts outside the CDR3, is GAGVSQSPSNKVTEKGKDVELRCDPISGHTALYWYRQSLGQGLEFLIYFQGNSAPDKSGLPSDRFSAERTGGSVSTLTIQRTQQEDSAVYLCASSRAGQGARYEQYFGPGTRLTVT.

For the CDR3, the DNA is TGTGCCAGCAGCCCCCAGGGGGGGGGGGAGACCCAGTACTTC. The encoded protein is CASSPQGGGETQYF. The chain combines TRBV12-3 or TRBV12-4 with TRBJ2-5; D is perhaps TRBD1 or TRBD2 (7 bases each). The CDR3 has 14 residues. Trimming removed 6 bases at V and 5 bases at J, with 16 bases between.